The 19 T cell receptor beta chains in this list originate from one sample, sequenced in a study of blood T cell repertoires in COVID-19. Sequencing was performed with immunoSEQ multiplex PCR; in TCRdb, only in-frame clones are kept and a portion is missing. This repertoire shows under 300,000 clones, roughly 90% found once; its top ten account for 2% to 2.5%. Sequenced input: peripheral blood. Receptors were obtained from a woman in her thirties or forties who had recovered from COVID-19.

The rearrangement uses TRBV4-3 and TRBJ1-2, with 9 bases aligning to TRBD1. This CDR3 has 14 residues. V lost 7 bases, J lost 0 bases, and 3 bases stayed unmatched. Germline loops: CDR1 LGHNA, CDR2 YSLEER. In nucleotides, the CDR3 is TGCGCCAGCACGGGACAGGGCACTAACTATGGCTACACCTTC. It yields the protein CASTGQGTNYGYTF.

Here the CDR3 DNA reads TGTGCCAGCAGCGTTCAAATTTTTCCAACCTACGAGCAGTACTTC. This sequence encodes CASSVQIFPTYEQYF. This chain connects TRBV11-2 to TRBJ2-7; D is unresolved. V lost 5 bases and J lost 2, with 16 bases in between. In germline, CDR1 is SGHAT, CDR2 FQNNGV. This CDR3 has 15 residues.

The rearrangement joins TRBV6-5 to TRBJ1-3, with D uncertain. Germline V gene data show CDR1 as MNHEY and CDR2 as SVGAGI. CDR3 length equals 15 residues. Trimming removed 7 bases from V and 1 base from J, with 14 bases in between. In DNA, the CDR3 is TGTGCCAGCACCCCTCTCCTAAGTTCTGGAAACACCATATATTTT. Its protein is CASTPLLSSGNTIYF.

This chain joins TRBV18 and TRBJ2-4; D perhaps matches TRBD1 (7 bases). Germline V gives CDR1 KGHSH, CDR2 LQKENI. The CDR3 covers 14 residues. Between the trimmed V and J ends, which lost 2 bases and 5 bases, there was a span of 10 bases. The CDR3 here is CASSPGRGENIQYF. DNA for the CDR3: TGTGCCAGCTCACCAGGCAGGGGGGAAAACATTCAGTACTTC. The full variable domain, completed using reference TRBV18 and TRBJ2-4, is NAGVMQNPRHLVRRRGQEARLRCSPMKGHSHVYWYRQLPEEGLKFMVYLQKENIIDESGMPKERFSAEFPKEGPSILRIQQVVRGDSAAYFCASSPGRGENIQYFGAGTRLSVL.

This chain links TRBV7-9 with TRBJ2-2; tentatively, D is TRBD1 (5 bases). The V and J ends lost 8 bases and 7 bases respectively, with 17 bases between them. The CDR3 runs 14 residues. Germline CDR1 SEHNR, CDR2 FQNEAQ (reference sequence). CDR3 nucleotide sequence: TGTGCCAGCTTGTCCAGGGATGGTATCGGGGAGCTGTTTTTT. As protein: CASLSRDGIGELFF.

The chain couples TRBV19 to TRBJ2-6, with unresolved D. Trimming took 2 bases from V and 0 from J, leaving 5 bases between them. Germline V gene sequence: CDR1 LNHDA, CDR2 SQIVND (reference sequence). This CDR3 has 15 residues. The CDR3 here is CASSILSSGANVLTF. The DNA for the CDR3 is TGTGCCAGTAGTATATTGAGCTCTGGGGCCAACGTCCTGACTTTC. The full variable domain, completed using reference TRBV19 and TRBJ2-6, is DGGITQSPKYLFRKEGQNVTLSCEQNLNHDAMYWYRQDPGQGLRLIYYSQIVNDFQKGDIAEGYSVSREKKESFPLTVTSAQKNPTAFYLCASSILSSGANVLTFGAGSRLTVL.

V usage is TRBV5-6 and J usage is TRBJ2-1; D is unresolved. Per the germline V gene, CDR1 is SGHDT and CDR2 is YYEEEE. V lost 4 bases and J lost 5, with 16 bases in between. The CDR3 consists of 15 residues. CDR3 DNA: TGTGCCAGCAGCCGGCTAGAGCTCTACGACAATGAGCAGTTCTTC. Amino acid sequence: CASSRLELYDNEQFF.

The sample holds one count of this clone. This chain connects TRBV3-1 (or the pseudogene TRBV3-2) to TRBJ2-1; 10 nucleotides line up with TRBD2. CDR1 LGHDT and CDR2 YNNKEL come from the germline V gene (reference sequence). The CDR3 is 17 residues long. The V and J ends lost 1 base and 9 bases, in that order; junction bases with no gene match: 12. The CDR3 coding sequence is TGTGCCAGCAGCCAAGCTCCCCTAGCGGGAGATCTAGGTGAGCAGTTCTTC. Translating gives CASSQAPLAGDLGEQFF.

This clone appeared a single time. The genes are TRBV25-1 and TRBJ2-5; TRBD2 aligns across 8 bases. CDR1 and CDR2 from the germline V gene are MGHDK and SYGVNS. The CDR3 extends over 16 amino acids. V gave up 6 bases and J gave up 9 bases; unmatched junction bases: 18. CDR3 nucleotides: TGTGCCAGCAGGGATGAGACTAGCGCGAGGATTGGGGCCCAGTACTTC. Amino acids: CASRDETSARIGAQYF.

The chain couples TRBV7-9 to TRBJ2-1; 7 nucleotides line up with TRBD2. Germline V gives CDR1 SEHNR, CDR2 FQNEAQ (reference sequence). V was pared by 4 bases and J by 7 bases, with 13 bases of the junction left unmatched. This CDR3 is 16 amino acids long. CDR3 residues: CASSSLLAWAENEQFF. The CDR3 DNA reads TGTGCCAGCAGCTCATTACTAGCGTGGGCCGAGAATGAGCAGTTCTTC.

The V call is TRBV15, the J call TRBJ1-1; D is unresolved. Germline-derived CDR1 and CDR2 are LNHNV and YYDKDF (reference sequence). Trimming stripped 3 bases from V and 0 bases from J, with 5 bases between. The CDR3 loop spans 13 amino acids. CDR3 coding DNA: TGTGCCACCAGCAGGAGAGTGAACACTGAAGCTTTCTTT. Translated: CATSRRVNTEAFF.

The chain links TRBV3-1 (or the pseudogene TRBV3-2) to TRBJ2-5, with D possibly TRBD2 on 6 matching bases. Germline V gene sequence: CDR1 LGHDT, CDR2 YNNKEL (reference sequence). The CDR3 sequence is 16 residues long. V was pared by 6 bases and J by 3 bases, with 20 bases between. The CDR3, as DNA: TGTGCCAGCAGGCGCCGACGACTAGTCCCTGAAGAGACCCAGTACTTC. Protein sequence: CASRRRRLVPEETQYF.

The chain employs TRBV7-2 and TRBJ1-2; 12 nucleotides line up with TRBD1. Trimming removed 4 bases from V and 0 bases from J; junction bases left unmatched: 9. The CDR3 has 18 residues. Germline V lookup: CDR1 SGHTA, CDR2 FQGNSA. CDR3 DNA: TGTGCCAGCAGCTCCAACCGGGACAGGGGGCCCGCTAACTATGGCTACACCTTC. This encodes CASSSNRDRGPANYGYTF.

This chain uses TRBV21-1 with TRBJ1-2; the D segment call TRBD1 is taken from the table without a DNA check. TRBV21-1 corresponds to a pseudogene. The CDR3 consists of 14 residues. CDR3 DNA sequence: TGTGCCAGCAGCAAAGATACAGGGCGCTATGGCTACACCTTC. Amino acid sequence: CASSKDTGRYGYTF.

CDR3 in DNA: TGTGCCAGCAGCTGGGGCTACAGGGGCTCTGGAAACACCATATATTTT. It codes for CASSWGYRGSGNTIYF. The rearrangement uses TRBV5-5 and TRBJ1-3, with 7 nucleotides matching TRBD1. CDR3 length: 16 residues. The J segment lost 0 bases and the V segment lost 3 bases, leaving 6 bases of the junction unmatched. In germline, CDR1 is SGHKS, CDR2 YYEKEE (reference sequence).

The V call is TRBV7-9, the J call TRBJ2-1, with 11 bases matching TRBD2. V shed 4 bases, J shed 9 bases, and the junction held 2 bases outside the gene matches. This CDR3 contains 13 residues. In germline, CDR1 is SEHNR, CDR2 FQNEAQ (reference sequence). The CDR3 loop is CASSSTSGTEQFF. The CDR3 nucleotides read TGTGCCAGCAGCTCGACTAGCGGGACTGAGCAGTTCTTC.

This sequence joins TRBV2 and TRBJ1-2, with a tentative D call TRBD1 (6 bases). The CDR3 loop spans 15 amino acids. Germline V gene sequence: CDR1 SNHLY, CDR2 FYNNEI. V was trimmed by 5 bases and J by 4 bases, leaving 17 bases between them. The CDR3 DNA reads as TGTGCCAGCAGTCAAGGGGGGGGCGCCGGCTATGGCTACACCTTC. Its protein product is CASSQGGGAGYGYTF. The whole variable domain, remainder taken from reference TRBV2 and TRBJ1-2, is EPEVTQTPSHQVTQMGQEVILRCVPISNHLYFYWYRQILGQKVEFLVSFYNNEISEKSEIFDDQFSVERPDGSNFTLKIRSTKLEDSAMYFCASSQGGGAGYGYTFGSGTRLTVV.

The chain employs TRBV19 and TRBJ2-7; 8 bases align to TRBD1. Germline assignment: CDR1 LNHDA and CDR2 SQIVND (reference sequence). CDR3 length: 15 amino acids. The J segment lost 3 bases and the V segment lost 5 bases, leaving 9 bases of the junction unmatched. Here the CDR3 reads CASSPPGQEIYEQYF. In nucleotides, the CDR3 is TGTGCCAGTAGTCCCCCGGGACAGGAGATCTACGAGCAGTACTTC.

This clone was counted only a few times. The V gene is TRBV11-2, the J gene TRBJ1-5; D is unclear. Trimming pared 1 base from V and 7 bases from J, leaving 8 bases between. The V gene's germline CDR1 is SGHAT and CDR2 FQNNGV. The CDR3 totals 13 residues. This CDR3 is CASSLGGRQPQHF. The CDR3, as DNA: TGTGCCAGCAGCTTAGGCGGGAGGCAGCCCCAGCATTTT. Drawing the rest from reference TRBV11-2 and TRBJ1-5, the complete variable domain is EAGVAQSPRYKIIEKRQSVAFWCNPISGHATLYWYQQILGQGPKLLIQFQNNGVVDDSQLPKDRFSAERLKGVDSTLKIQPAKLEDSAVYLCASSLGGRQPQHFGDGTRLSIL.